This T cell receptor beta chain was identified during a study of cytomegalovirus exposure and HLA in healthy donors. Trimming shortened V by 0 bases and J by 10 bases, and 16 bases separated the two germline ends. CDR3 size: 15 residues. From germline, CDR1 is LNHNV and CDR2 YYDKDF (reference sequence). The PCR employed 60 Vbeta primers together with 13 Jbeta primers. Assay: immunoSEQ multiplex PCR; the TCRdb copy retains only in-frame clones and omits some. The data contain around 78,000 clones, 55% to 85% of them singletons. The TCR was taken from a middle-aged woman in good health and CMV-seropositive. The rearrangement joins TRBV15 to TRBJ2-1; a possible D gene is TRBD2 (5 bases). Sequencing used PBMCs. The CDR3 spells CATSRDRVLSGEQFF. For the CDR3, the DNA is TGTGCCACCAGCAGAGATCGGGTCTTGTCGGGGGAGCAGTTCTTC.